Listed here are 23 T cell receptor beta chains from one sample, sequenced in a study of response to subunit inactivated influenza vaccine. TCRdb re-called the RT-PCR reads with MiXCR, one entry per CDR3 protein. The repertoire holds roughly 630,000 distinct CDR3 sequences, with approximately 15% as singletons. Sample: PBMCs from blood, taken around 14 days before vaccination. These TCRs come from a man aged 45-65 years who received an inactivated influenza vaccine.

V usage is TRBV7-2 and J usage is TRBJ2-1, with 9 bases identical to TRBD1. This CDR3 is built from 15 residues. Germline CDR1 SGHTA, CDR2 FQGNSA. Germline trimming cut 6 bases from V and 4 bases from J; bases unmatched to any gene: 7. This CDR3 is CASRETGTGYNEQFF. In nucleotides, the CDR3 is TGTGCCAGCAGGGAAACCGGGACAGGGTACAATGAGCAGTTCTTC.

This rearrangement joins TRBV19 to TRBJ1-1; D gene ambiguous. V lost 3 bases and J lost 1, with 6 bases in between. Germline-derived CDR1 and CDR2 are LNHDA and SQIVND (reference sequence). This CDR3 spans 13 amino acids. In nucleotides, the CDR3 is TGTGCCAGTAGTATTTTAGAGAACACTGAAGCTTTCTTT. Amino acid sequence: CASSILENTEAFF.

This clonotype was detected a few times. This chain connects TRBV6-2 or TRBV6-3 to TRBJ2-1; TRBD1 matches 8 bases. The J segment lost 7 bases and the V segment lost 7 bases, leaving 12 bases of the junction unmatched. Germline CDR1 MNHEY, CDR2 SVGEGT. The CDR3 covers 15 residues. The DNA for the CDR3 is TGTGCCAGCAACCCAGGGGGCCCTTTTTTGAATGAGCAGTTCTTC. Translation: CASNPGGPFLNEQFF.

The table lists this clonotype with a count of one. The rearrangement joins TRBV11-2 to TRBJ1-4; D ambiguous. CDR3 length: 15 residues. Germline CDR1 and CDR2: SGHAT and FQNNGV. Trimming took 1 base from V and 5 from J, leaving 11 bases between them. The CDR3 protein is CASSLVGAENEKLFF. For the CDR3, the DNA is TGTGCCAGCAGCTTAGTGGGTGCCGAAAATGAAAAACTGTTTTTT.

The V gene is TRBV4-1, the J gene TRBJ2-6; 9 bases are shared with TRBD1. This CDR3 spans 21 amino acids. CDR1 MGHRA and CDR2 YSYEKL come from the germline V gene. V was clipped by 0 bases and J by 0 bases; unmatched bases: 12. In DNA, the CDR3 is TGCGCCAGCAGCCAAGATGCAGGAGGAGACAGGGGGTACTCTGGGGCCAACGTCCTGACTTTC. Translation gives CASSQDAGGDRGYSGANVLTF.

This clonotype has a count of ten or more. The J gene is TRBJ1-2, the V gene TRBV10-3; unclear D gene. The CDR3 runs 12 residues. CDR1 is ENHRY, CDR2 SYGVKD, per germline. V lost 10 bases to trimming and J lost 4 bases, with 13 bases between them. Here the CDR3 reads CATEDGSYGYTF. CDR3 DNA: TGTGCCACCGAGGACGGATCCTATGGCTACACCTTC.

With regard to this clonotype: One base away lies a much larger clone, so this may be a sequencing read error. The chain combines TRBV20-1 with TRBJ2-5; no clear D. Germline V gene lookup returns CDR1 DFQATT and CDR2 SNEGSKA (reference sequence). V lost 1 base to trimming and J lost 5 bases, with 5 bases between them. The CDR3 is made up of 11 amino acids. The CDR3 sequence is CSARGDETQYF. In DNA, the CDR3 is TGCAGTGCTAGAGGGGATGAGACCCAGTACTTC.

This clonotype was seen only a few times. The J gene is TRBJ2-1, the V gene TRBV28; maybe TRBD1 (5 bases). The CDR3 has 15 amino acids. The germline V gene encodes CDR1 MDHEN and CDR2 SYDVKM. Trimming removed 4 bases at V and 0 bases at J, with 10 bases between. As DNA, the CDR3 is TGTGCCAGCAGTTCTTACGACAGCTCCTACAATGAGCAGTTCTTC. It specifies CASSSYDSSYNEQFF.

This chain links TRBV10-3 with TRBJ2-7, with a weak D call TRBD1 (5 bases). CDR3 length equals 13 residues. Per germline, CDR1 ENHRY and CDR2 SYGVKD. Trimming cost V 2 bases and J 6 bases, with 11 bases left between them. In nucleotides, the CDR3 is TGTGCCATCAGTGAGGACAGTTCTGTCGAGCAGTACTTC. It specifies CAISEDSSVEQYF.

The sample holds a few counts of this clonotype. This chain uses TRBV6-2 or TRBV6-3 with TRBJ2-5, with 7 bases lining up with TRBD2. The CDR3 loop spans 16 amino acids. J was trimmed by 5 bases and V by 4 bases; bases with no gene match: 13. Germline V gene sequence: CDR1 MNHEY, CDR2 SVGEGT. CDR3 bases: TGTGCCAGCAGTTCCCCCGCTGGGGAGGGCTGGGAGACCCAGTACTTC. It codes for CASSSPAGEGWETQYF.

This chain connects TRBV18 to TRBJ2-7; 9 nucleotides agree with TRBD2. The germline V gene encodes CDR1 KGHSH and CDR2 LQKENI. V dropped 4 bases and J dropped 6; count of bases not matched to a gene: 10. This CDR3 is built from 15 residues. DNA of the CDR3: TGTGCCAGCTCACAAGGCGGGGGGGCCAGCAGCGAGCAGTACTTC. Amino acid sequence: CASSQGGGASSEQYF.

This clonotype has just a few counts. This chain links TRBV7-9 with TRBJ1-1; 10 bases match TRBD1. This CDR3 contains 16 residues. Trimming removed 0 bases from V and 5 bases from J; junction bases left unmatched: 6. From germline, CDR1 is SEHNR and CDR2 FQNEAQ (reference sequence). The CDR3 region has the DNA TGTGCCAGCAGCTTAGCGGACAGGGGGGTAAGAACTGAAGCTTTCTTT. This gives the protein CASSLADRGVRTEAFF.

The rearrangement joins TRBV5-5 to TRBJ2-2, with 10 bases aligning to TRBD1. The J segment lost 6 bases and the V segment lost 7 bases, leaving 9 bases of the junction unmatched. The CDR3 covers 15 residues. Germline CDR1 is SGHKS and CDR2 is YYEKEE (reference sequence). CDR3 sequence: CASGQGTGVPGELFF. The CDR3 DNA follows: TGTGCCAGCGGCCAAGGGACAGGGGTCCCCGGGGAGCTGTTTTTT.

This clonotype was seen only a few times. The chain has TRBV20-1 and TRBJ2-2, with 10 bases fitting TRBD2. The CDR3 is made up of 14 amino acids. The ends lost 2 bases at V and 4 bases at J; junction bases unmatched: 1. Germline lookup yields CDR1 DFQATT and CDR2 SNEGSKA (reference sequence). The chain's CDR3 is CSARLAGATGELFF. CDR3 nucleotides: TGCAGTGCTAGACTAGCGGGGGCCACCGGGGAGCTGTTTTTT.

This clonotype occurred many times. The chain employs TRBV11-2 and TRBJ2-1, with TRBD2 matching over 7 bases. Losses at the gene ends were 5 bases for V and 6 bases for J; bases not matched to a gene: 4. This CDR3 comprises 13 residues. Per germline, CDR1 SGHAT and CDR2 FQNNGV. The CDR3 nucleotides read TGTGCCAGCAGCCTGACTAGCCTCAATGAGCAGTTCTTC. Translating it yields CASSLTSLNEQFF.

The chain is built from TRBV6-2 or TRBV6-3 and TRBJ1-2; D is unclear. The CDR3 is made up of 14 amino acids. The germline CDR1 and CDR2 sequences are MNHEY and SVGEGT. V was clipped by 10 bases and J by 4 bases, with 19 bases between them. The chain's CDR3 is CATKTPGFIYGYTF. DNA for the CDR3: TGTGCCACCAAAACCCCGGGTTTCATCTATGGCTACACCTTC.

This clonotype was counted at least ten times. The gene calls are TRBV10-3 and TRBJ2-7, with D possibly being TRBD1 (5 bases). Germline V gene data show CDR1 as ENHRY and CDR2 as SYGVKD. The CDR3 contains 16 residues. V was trimmed by 0 bases and J by 4 bases, leaving 16 bases between them. CDR3 bases: TGTGCCATCAGTGAGTCCGTTGGGGCGCTGAGATACGAGCAGTACTTC. Protein: CAISESVGALRYEQYF.

This chain connects TRBV24-1 to TRBJ2-6; TRBD2 matches 11 bases. The V gene's germline CDR1 is KGHDR and CDR2 SFDVKD. With V trimmed by 2 bases and J by 2 bases, 10 bases remained unmatched. The length of the CDR3 is 20 residues. The CDR3 loop is CATSDSLAGGPIPGANVLTF. In DNA form, the CDR3 reads TGTGCCACCAGTGATTCTTTAGCGGGAGGGCCCATCCCTGGGGCCAACGTCCTGACTTTC.

This clonotype was counted between two and nine times. The gene calls are TRBV29-1 and TRBJ2-5; 9 nucleotides match TRBD1. The ends lost 1 base at V and 4 bases at J; junction bases unmatched: 4. Germline V gene sequence: CDR1 SQVTM, CDR2 ANQGSEA. The CDR3 has 14 amino acids. The CDR3 sequence: CSVEGRQGGETQYF. The DNA of the CDR3 is TGCAGCGTTGAAGGCCGACAGGGGGGAGAGACCCAGTACTTC.

Only a few counts were recorded for this clonotype. The chain uses TRBV12-3 or TRBV12-4 and TRBJ2-3; a possible D gene is TRBD2 (6 bases). The CDR3 is 16 residues long. V gave up 5 bases and J gave up 3 bases, with 18 bases separating them. In DNA form, the CDR3 reads TGTGCCAGCAGTCCCGGACCTAGCGACATAACAGATACGCAGTATTTT. It is translated as CASSPGPSDITDTQYF.

This clonotype came up many times. This chain joins TRBV19 and TRBJ2-1, with D perhaps given as TRBD1 or TRBD2 (5 bases each). This CDR3 comprises 14 residues. With 4 bases removed from V and 7 bases from J, the gap between germline ends came to 14 bases. The V gene's germline CDR1 is LNHDA and CDR2 SQIVND (reference sequence). CDR3 in amino acids: CASSNRGAKNEQFF. The CDR3 DNA is TGTGCCAGTAGTAACCGGGGCGCCAAAAATGAGCAGTTCTTC.

This clonotype was seen at least ten times. V usage is TRBV20-1 and J usage is TRBJ2-1; the D gene is possibly TRBD2 (6 bases). The CDR3 has 14 residues. Per the germline V gene, CDR1 is DFQATT and CDR2 is SNEGSKA (reference sequence). V lost 0 bases and J 5 bases, leaving 11 bases between the germline ends. CDR3: CSARDMEGNNEQFF. The CDR3 nucleotides read TGCAGTGCTAGAGATATGGAGGGGAACAATGAGCAGTTCTTC.

This clonotype was seen only a few times. This CDR3 is CASRNPARGRGLCTF. CDR3 coding DNA: TGTGCCAGCAGGAACCCCGCCAGGGGCCGCGGTTTGTGCACCTTC. The chain is built from TRBV11-2 and TRBJ1-2; weak D call: TRBD1 (6 bases). Per the germline V gene, CDR1 is SGHAT and CDR2 is FQNNGV. The CDR3 totals 15 residues. V was pared by 6 bases and J by 13 bases, with 27 bases between.